This T cell receptor beta chain stems from a study of blood T cell repertoires in COVID-19. Study overall: Samples came from the United States, Italy and Spain, spanning acute and convalescent COVID-19. The analysed material was cDNA or gDNA that came from T cells, B-cell-depleted T cells, or PBMCs.

Germline V gene sequence: CDR1 PRHDT, CDR2 FYEKMQ (reference sequence). V was cut by 5 bases and J by 0 bases, with 14 bases left in between. The CDR3 is 16 residues long. In the authors' methods: Nucleated cell number was recorded as an estimate derived from reference gene primer amplification. Clones were read by immunoSEQ multiplex PCR, and TCRdb kept only the in-frame ones, dropping some. For V, J and clone size, that table is used; D and trimming come from the DNA. The sample shows approximately 300,000 clones, 80% to 90% of them seen only once. The clonotype was recovered from a man aged 35-49 years with acute or convalescent COVID-19. This chain uses TRBV13 with TRBJ1-3; no reliable D call. The sample comprised peripheral blood. CDR3 amino acids: CASSPGIPISGNTIYF. DNA for the CDR3: TGTGCCAGCAGCCCAGGTATCCCGATCTCTGGAAACACCATATATTTT.